The T cell receptor (beta chain) under discussion was sequenced for a study of early T cells in non-severe SARS-CoV-2 infection. At least ten counts were recorded for this clonotype. Each single cDNA molecule received a unique molecular identifier. MiXCR, applied by TCRdb to the 5' RACE reads, yields one record per CDR3 protein. This table holds about 57,000 distinct CDR3 sequences, 13% found once. The V and J ends lost 2 bases and 2 bases, in that order; junction bases with no gene match: 5. CDR3 length equals 15 residues. In germline, CDR1 is MNHEY, CDR2 SVGAGI. This receptor was taken from an adult who was a healthcare worker with PCR-confirmed SARS-CoV-2 infection or an uninfected control (not recorded which). This chain joins TRBV6-5 and TRBJ2-7, with 8 bases aligning to TRBD1. Material: whole blood. The CDR3 sequence: CASSYGDRRPYEQYF. The CDR3 DNA sequence: TGTGCCAGCAGTTACGGGGACAGGCGCCCCTACGAGCAGTACTTC.